This T cell receptor beta chain was recorded in a study of shared clonotypes between healthy human individuals. Every one of the donors was a Caucasian adult that lived in Nashville, Tennessee. Comments on this clone: Its antigen is currently unknown.

General observations from the study: Clonotypes shared by all four donors outscored non-shared clonotypes in generation probability. The naive CD4 repertoires of a handful of donors were compared, and roughly 5.1% of clonotypes were shared.

V lost 4 bases, J lost 5 bases, and 12 bases stayed unmatched. Germline V gene data show CDR1 as ENHRY and CDR2 as SYGVKD. The length of the CDR3 is 16 residues. Study processing details: Junction-only sequences produced by ImmunoSEQ had no quality scores, so filtering differed. Only in-frame clones appear in the TCRdb table, and some are missing; sequencing was by immunoSEQ multiplex PCR. For V, J and clone size, that table is used; D and trimming come from the DNA. This repertoire shows around 300,000 clones, around nine tenths found once; its top ten account for 15% to 20%. The sequenced material came from memory CD8+ T cells sorted from blood. Subset of the sample: CD45RO+ cells pooled with CCR7-negative TemRA cells. The rearrangement links TRBV10-3 to TRBJ2-5, with 8 bases identical to TRBD1. This receptor was obtained from a man younger than 35 in good health. This CDR3 reads CAISVVERDRGETQYF. The CDR3 nucleotides read TGTGCCATCAGTGTGGTCGAGAGAGACAGGGGTGAGACCCAGTACTTC.